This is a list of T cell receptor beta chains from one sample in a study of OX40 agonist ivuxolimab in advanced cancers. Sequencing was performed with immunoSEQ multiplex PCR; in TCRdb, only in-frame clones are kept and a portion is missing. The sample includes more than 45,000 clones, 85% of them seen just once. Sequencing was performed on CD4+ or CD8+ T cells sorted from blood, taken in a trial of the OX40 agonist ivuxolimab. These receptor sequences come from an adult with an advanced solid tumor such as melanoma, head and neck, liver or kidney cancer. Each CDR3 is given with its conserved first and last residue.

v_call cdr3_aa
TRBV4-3 CASSQDRAKNIQYF
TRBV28 CASSLTGYNEQFF
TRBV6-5 CASSYRGDQPQHF
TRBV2 CAKGRRDNEQFF
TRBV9 CASSPREYGSYEQYF
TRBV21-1 CASSKGRVSDTEAFF
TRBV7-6 CASTDPEAGSGELFF
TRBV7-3 CASSLFGGMGEETQYF
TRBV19 CASSIDRSGSLNEQYF
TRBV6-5 CATLTGGTNEQFF
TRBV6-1 CASSEYGWGNQPQHF
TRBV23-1 CASIRVLAGGPPYEQYF
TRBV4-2 CASSQDGSLVTQYF
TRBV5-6 CASSLAGGEIGELFF
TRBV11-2 CASSFGGGSSYEQYF
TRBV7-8 CASSSLTSGRKNTGELFF
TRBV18 CASSLNRGRGEKLFF
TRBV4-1 CASSQVGGAGEKLFF
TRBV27 CASSSGNNQPQHF
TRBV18 CASSPIGTDLRSNQPQHF
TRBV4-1 CASKESGAYNEQFF
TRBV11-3 CASSLGGQGRHPGFDEQFF
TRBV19 CASSTGPYSEQYF